This record concerns one TCR beta chain sequence. CDR3 length: 13 residues. V was cut by 3 bases and J by 8 bases, with 11 bases left in between. This entry comes from a study of blood T cell repertoires in COVID-19. On the study more broadly: There were acute and convalescent COVID-19 samples, and they came from the United States, Italy and Spain.

Generated by immunoSEQ multiplex PCR, the TCRdb table keeps only in-frame clones and is missing some. The table shows around 250,000 clones, with about 87% occurring only once. The receptor comes from a woman in her seventies with active or convalescent COVID-19. This sequence joins TRBV12-3 or TRBV12-4 and TRBJ2-1; a possible D gene is TRBD2 (7 bases). Sequencing was performed on peripheral blood. The CDR3 DNA reads TGTGCCAGCAGTTTGGCGGGGGCCCATGAGCAGTTCTTC. Residues: CASSLAGAHEQFF.